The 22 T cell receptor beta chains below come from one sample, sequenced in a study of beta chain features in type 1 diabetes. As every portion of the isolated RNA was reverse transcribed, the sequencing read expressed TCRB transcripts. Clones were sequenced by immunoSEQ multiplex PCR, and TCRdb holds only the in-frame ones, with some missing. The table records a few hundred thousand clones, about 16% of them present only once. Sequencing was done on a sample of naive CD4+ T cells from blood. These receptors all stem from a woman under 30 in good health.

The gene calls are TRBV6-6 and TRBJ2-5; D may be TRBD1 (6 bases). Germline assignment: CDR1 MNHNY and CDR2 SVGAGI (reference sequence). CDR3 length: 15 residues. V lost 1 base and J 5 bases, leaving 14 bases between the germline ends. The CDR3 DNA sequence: TGTGCCAGCAGTTACTTCGGCAGGGGTCTGGAGACCCAGTACTTC. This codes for CASSYFGRGLETQYF.

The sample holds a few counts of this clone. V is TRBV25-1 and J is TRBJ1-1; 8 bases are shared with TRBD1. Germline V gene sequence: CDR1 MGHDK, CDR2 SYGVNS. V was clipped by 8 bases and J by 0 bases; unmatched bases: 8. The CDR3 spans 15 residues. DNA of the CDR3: TGTGCCAGCGCCCCTGACAGGGGCATGAACACTGAAGCTTTCTTT. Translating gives CASAPDRGMNTEAFF.

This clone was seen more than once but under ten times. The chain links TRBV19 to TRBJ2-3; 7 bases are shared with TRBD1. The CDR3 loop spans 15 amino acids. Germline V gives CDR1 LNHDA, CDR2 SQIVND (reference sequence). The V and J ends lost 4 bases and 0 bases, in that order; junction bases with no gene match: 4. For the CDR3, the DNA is TGTGCCAGTAGTAAGGCGACAGGGAGCACAGATACGCAGTATTTT. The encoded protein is CASSKATGSTDTQYF.

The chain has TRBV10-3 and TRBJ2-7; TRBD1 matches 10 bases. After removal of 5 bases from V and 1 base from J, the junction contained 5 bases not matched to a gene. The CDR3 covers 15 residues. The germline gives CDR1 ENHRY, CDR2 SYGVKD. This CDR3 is CAISRGTGDSYEQYF. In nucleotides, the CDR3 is TGTGCCATCAGTAGGGGGACAGGGGATTCCTACGAGCAGTACTTC.

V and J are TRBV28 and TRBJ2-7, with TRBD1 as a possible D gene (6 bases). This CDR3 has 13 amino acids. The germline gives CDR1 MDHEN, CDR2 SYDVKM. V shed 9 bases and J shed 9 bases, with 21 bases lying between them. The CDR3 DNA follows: TGTGCCAGTCAAGCCGGACTGGAACAGGGGCAGTACTTC. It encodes CASQAGLEQGQYF.

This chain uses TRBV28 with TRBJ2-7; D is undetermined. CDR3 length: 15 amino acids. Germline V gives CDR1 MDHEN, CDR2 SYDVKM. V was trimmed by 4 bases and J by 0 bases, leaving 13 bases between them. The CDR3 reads CASSWRALFSYEQYF. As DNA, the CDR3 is TGTGCCAGCAGTTGGAGAGCTCTATTCTCCTACGAGCAGTACTTC.

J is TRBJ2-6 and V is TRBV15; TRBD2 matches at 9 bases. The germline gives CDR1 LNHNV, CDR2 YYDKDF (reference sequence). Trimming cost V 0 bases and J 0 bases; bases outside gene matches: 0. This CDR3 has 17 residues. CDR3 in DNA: TGTGCCACCAGCAGAGAGCGGGGGGGCTCTGGGGCCAACGTCCTGACTTTC. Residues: CATSRERGGSGANVLTF. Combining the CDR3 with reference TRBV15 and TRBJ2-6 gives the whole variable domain DAMVIQNPRYQVTQFGKPVTLSCSQTLNHNVMYWYQQKSSQAPKLLFHYYDKDFNNEADTPDNFQSRRPNTSFCFLDIRSPGLGDTAMYLCATSRERGGSGANVLTFGAGSRLTVL.

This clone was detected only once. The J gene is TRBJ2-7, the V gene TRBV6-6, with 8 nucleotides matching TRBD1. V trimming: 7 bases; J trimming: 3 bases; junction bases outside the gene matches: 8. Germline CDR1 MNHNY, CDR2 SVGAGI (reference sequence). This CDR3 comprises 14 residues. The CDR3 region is CASKLGQGSYEQYF. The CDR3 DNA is TGTGCCAGCAAGCTTGGACAGGGAAGCTACGAGCAGTACTTC.

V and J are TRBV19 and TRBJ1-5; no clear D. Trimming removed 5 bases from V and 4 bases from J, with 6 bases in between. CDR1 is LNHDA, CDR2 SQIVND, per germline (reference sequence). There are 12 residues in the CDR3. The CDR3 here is CASSPGNQPQHF. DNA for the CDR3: TGTGCCAGTAGTCCGGGAAATCAGCCCCAGCATTTT.

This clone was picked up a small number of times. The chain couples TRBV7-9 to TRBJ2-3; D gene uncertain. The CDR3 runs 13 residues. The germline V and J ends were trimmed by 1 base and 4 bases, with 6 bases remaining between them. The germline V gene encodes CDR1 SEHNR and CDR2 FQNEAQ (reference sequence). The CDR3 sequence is CASSLVAADTQYF. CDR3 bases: TGTGCCAGCAGCTTAGTGGCAGCAGATACGCAGTATTTT.

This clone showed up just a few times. The CDR3 spells CSTQRELANEQFF. In DNA, the CDR3 is TGCAGCACCCAGCGGGAGTTAGCCAATGAGCAGTTCTTC. The V and J genes are TRBV29-1 and TRBJ2-1, with TRBD2 matching over 8 bases. In germline, CDR1 is SQVTM, CDR2 ANQGSEA. V shed 8 bases, J shed 6 bases, and the junction held 9 bases outside the gene matches. The CDR3 totals 13 residues.

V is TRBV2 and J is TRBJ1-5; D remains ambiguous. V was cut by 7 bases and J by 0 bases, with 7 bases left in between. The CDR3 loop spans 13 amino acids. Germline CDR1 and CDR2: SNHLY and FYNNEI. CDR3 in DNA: TGTGCCAGCAACGGGGATAGCAATCAGCCCCAGCATTTT. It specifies CASNGDSNQPQHF.

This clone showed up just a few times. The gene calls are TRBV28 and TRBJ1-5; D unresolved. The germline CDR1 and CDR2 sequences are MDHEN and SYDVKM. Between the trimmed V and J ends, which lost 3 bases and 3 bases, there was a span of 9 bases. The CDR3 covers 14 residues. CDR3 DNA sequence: TGTGCCAGCAGTTTGTGGGAGGACAATCAGCCCCAGCATTTT. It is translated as CASSLWEDNQPQHF.

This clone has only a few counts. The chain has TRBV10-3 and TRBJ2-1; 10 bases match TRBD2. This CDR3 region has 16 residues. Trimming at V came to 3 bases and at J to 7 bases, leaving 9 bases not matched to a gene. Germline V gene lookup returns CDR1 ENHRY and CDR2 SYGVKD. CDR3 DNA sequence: TGTGCCATCAGTGAATCTTCTAGCGGGGGTTTGAATGAGCAGTTCTTC. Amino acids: CAISESSSGGLNEQFF.

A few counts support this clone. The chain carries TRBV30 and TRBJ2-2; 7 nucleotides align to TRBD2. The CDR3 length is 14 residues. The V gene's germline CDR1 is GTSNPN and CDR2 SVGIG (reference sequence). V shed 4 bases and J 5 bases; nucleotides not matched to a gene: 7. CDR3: CAWMRGSLTGELFF. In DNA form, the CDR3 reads TGTGCCTGGATGCGCGGGAGCTTGACCGGGGAGCTGTTTTTT.

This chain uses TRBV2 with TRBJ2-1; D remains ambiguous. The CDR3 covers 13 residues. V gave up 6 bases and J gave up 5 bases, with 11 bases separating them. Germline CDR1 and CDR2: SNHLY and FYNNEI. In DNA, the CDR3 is TGTGCCAGCAGGACCCGACTTGACAATGAGCAGTTCTTC. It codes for CASRTRLDNEQFF.

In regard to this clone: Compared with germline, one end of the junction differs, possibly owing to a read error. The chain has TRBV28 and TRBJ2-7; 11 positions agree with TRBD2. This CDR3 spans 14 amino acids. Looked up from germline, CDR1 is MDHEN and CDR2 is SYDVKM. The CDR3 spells CASSHRGTSGFPNF. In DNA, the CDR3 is TGTGCCAGCAGCCACCGGGGGACTAGCGGCTTCCCGAACTTC.

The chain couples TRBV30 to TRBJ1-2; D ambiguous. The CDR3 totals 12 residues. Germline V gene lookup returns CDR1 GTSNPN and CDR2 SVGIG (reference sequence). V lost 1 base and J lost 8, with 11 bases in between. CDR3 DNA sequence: TGTGCCTGGAGTGATTCCCCATCCGGCTACACCTTC. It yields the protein CAWSDSPSGYTF.

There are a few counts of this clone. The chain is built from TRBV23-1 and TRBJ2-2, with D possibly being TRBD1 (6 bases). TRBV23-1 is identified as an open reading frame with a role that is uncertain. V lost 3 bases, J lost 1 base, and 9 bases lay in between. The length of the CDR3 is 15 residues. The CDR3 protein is CASSHSRGNTGELFF. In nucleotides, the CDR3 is TGCGCCAGCAGTCATTCCAGGGGGAACACCGGGGAGCTGTTTTTT.

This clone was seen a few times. The CDR3 bases are TGTGCCTGGAGTGTAGGTGCAGGAGGGAGCTATGGCTACACCTTC. Amino acid sequence: CAWSVGAGGSYGYTF. This chain uses TRBV30 with TRBJ1-2; D gene uncertain. The V gene lost 0 bases and the J gene lost 4 bases, with 15 bases spanning the gap. This CDR3 has 15 residues. Per the germline V gene, CDR1 is GTSNPN and CDR2 is SVGIG (reference sequence).

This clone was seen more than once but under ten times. CDR3 sequence reads: CASSELGGQVNQPQHF. The CDR3 coding sequence is TGTGCCAGCAGTGAATTGGGGGGGCAGGTCAATCAGCCCCAGCATTTT. The chain uses TRBV2 and TRBJ1-5; D is possibly TRBD1 (6 bases). Germline loops: CDR1 SNHLY, CDR2 FYNNEI. The CDR3 sequence is 16 residues long. V shed 2 bases and J shed 3 bases, with 14 bases lying between them.

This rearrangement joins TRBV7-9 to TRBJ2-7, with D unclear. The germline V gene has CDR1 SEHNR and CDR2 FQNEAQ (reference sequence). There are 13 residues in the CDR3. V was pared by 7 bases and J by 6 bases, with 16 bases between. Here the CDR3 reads CASIRSPQAEQYF. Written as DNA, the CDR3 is TGTGCCAGCATACGTTCACCGCAAGCCGAGCAGTACTTC. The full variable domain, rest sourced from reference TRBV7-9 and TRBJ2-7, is DTGVSQNPRHKITKRGQNVTFRCDPISEHNRLYWYRQTLGQGPEFLTYFQNEAQLEKSRLLSDRFSAERPKGSFSTLEIQRTEQGDSAMYLCASIRSPQAEQYFGPGTRLTVT.